This T cell receptor beta chain was identified in a study of early T cells in non-severe SARS-CoV-2 infection. Looking at the study overall: RNA in bulk from unsorted whole blood was sequenced, and chains were unpaired. Study-wide findings and caveats: VDJdb-based matching was biased toward anti-spike CD8 responses and missed private and CD4 specificities.

The sample holds many counts of this clonotype. The antigen remains undetermined. The V gene end was trimmed by 4 bases and the J gene end by 1 base; junction bases not matched to a gene: 0. The CDR3 has 14 amino acids. In germline, CDR1 is SEHNR, CDR2 FQNEAQ (reference sequence). As part of library construction, unique molecular identifiers were attached to individual cDNA molecules. MiXCR, run by TCRdb on the 5' RACE reads, gives a single entry per CDR3 protein. The sample shows tens of thousands of distinct CDR3 sequences, roughly 4.8% of them seen only once. This TCR was sampled from an adult who was a healthcare worker with PCR-confirmed SARS-CoV-2 infection or an uninfected control (not recorded which). This sequence joins TRBV7-9 and TRBJ2-2, with 7 bases that match TRBD1. Sequenced sample: whole blood. CDR3 residues: CASSWDRNTGELFF. The CDR3 DNA follows: TGTGCCAGCAGCTGGGACAGGAACACCGGGGAGCTGTTTTTT. Supplemented by reference TRBV7-9 and TRBJ2-2, the full variable domain reads DTGVSQNPRHKITKRGQNVTFRCDPISEHNRLYWYRQTLGQGPEFLTYFQNEAQLEKSRLLSDRFSAERPKGSFSTLEIQRTEQGDSAMYLCASSWDRNTGELFFGEGSRLTVL.